The 6 T cell receptor beta chains below were found in one sample sequenced in a study of blood T cell repertoires in COVID-19. TCRdb's table, derived via immunoSEQ multiplex PCR, lists solely in-frame clones and lacks some. The repertoire holds about 77,000 clones, around 67% seen once, with around 20% in the top ten. The sequenced sample consisted of peripheral blood. The receptors were gathered from a man in his sixties with acute or convalescent COVID-19.

The chain uses TRBV7-2 and TRBJ2-7; 7 positions match TRBD2. CDR3 length equals 14 residues. The V gene's germline CDR1 is SGHTA and CDR2 FQGNSA. The ends lost 4 bases at V and 6 bases at J; junction bases unmatched: 9. The CDR3 nucleotides read TGTGCCAGCAGCTATTCGGCGGGAGTCCCCGAGCAGTACTTC. Amino acid sequence: CASSYSAGVPEQYF.

This clone appeared a few times. This sequence joins TRBV18 and TRBJ2-3; perhaps TRBD1 as D (6 bases). The germline V and J ends were trimmed by 2 bases and 2 bases, with 14 bases remaining between them. CDR3 length equals 16 residues. In germline, CDR1 is KGHSH, CDR2 LQKENI. The CDR3 loop reads CASSPGTKGATDTQYF. As DNA, the CDR3 is TGTGCCAGCTCACCAGGGACAAAAGGGGCCACAGATACGCAGTATTTT.

This clone was seen many times. V and J are TRBV5-1 and TRBJ1-2, with D maybe TRBD1 (5 bases). Trimming took off 4 bases at V and 5 bases at J, with 18 bases between the two ends. The germline CDR1 and CDR2 sequences are SGHRS and YFSETQ. The CDR3 runs to 15 residues. The CDR3 DNA reads as TGCGCCAGCAGCCTTAACCGAGACAGTCCTTATGGCTACACCTTC. It is translated as CASSLNRDSPYGYTF.

This clone was picked up one time. This sequence joins TRBV7-2 and TRBJ2-1; 8 bases agree with TRBD2. The CDR3 contains 15 residues. Germline V gene data show CDR1 as SGHTA and CDR2 as FQGNSA. V gave up 7 bases and J gave up 10 bases; unmatched junction bases: 15. In nucleotides, the CDR3 is TGTGCCAGCAACCCGGGGGGGGCCCTCTGGTCGGAGCAGTTCTTC. Amino acid sequence: CASNPGGALWSEQFF.

This clone was detected only a few times. The J gene is TRBJ1-2, the V gene TRBV7-3; D is perhaps TRBD1 (6 bases). The CDR3 consists of 13 residues. Germline V gives CDR1 SGHTA, CDR2 FQGTGA. V dropped 5 bases and J dropped 5 bases, with 12 bases sitting between them. Here the CDR3 reads CASSEQGDYGYTF. The CDR3 DNA reads TGTGCCAGCAGCGAACAGGGTGATTATGGCTACACCTTC.

The chain uses TRBV18 and TRBJ2-2; TRBD1 matches 9 bases. The germline CDR1 and CDR2 sequences are KGHSH and LQKENI. The J segment lost 7 bases and the V segment lost 4 bases, leaving 7 bases of the junction unmatched. The CDR3 has 15 residues. Written as DNA, the CDR3 is TGTGCCAGCTCACAACGGACAGGGGTAGTCGGGGAGCTGTTTTTT. This sequence encodes CASSQRTGVVGELFF.